The 10 T cell receptor beta chains reported below all come from one sample, sequenced in a study of chemoradiotherapy in HPV16-positive cancers. Method: immunoSEQ multiplex PCR; TCRdb's copy keeps in-frame clones and lacks some. The sample yields approximately 17,000 clones, nearly 90% seen once. The specimen was blood, collected from a patient who underwent chemoradiotherapy. These receptors all stem from a human donor with HPV-associated anogenital cancer.

The V and J genes are TRBV6-5 and TRBJ1-5; a weak D match, TRBD1 (6 bases). The ends were cut back, 4 bases at V and 4 bases at J, with 11 bases in the middle. This CDR3 has 14 amino acids. The germline V gene has CDR1 MNHEY and CDR2 SVGAGI. CDR3: CASSSQGLNQPQHF. CDR3 nucleotides: TGTGCCAGCAGTTCGCAGGGGTTGAATCAGCCCCAGCATTTT.

The V and J genes are TRBV13 and TRBJ1-5, with TRBD1 identical over 8 bases. The CDR3 loop spans 14 amino acids. J lost 4 bases, V lost 6 bases, and 5 bases had no gene match. Germline CDR1 PRHDT, CDR2 FYEKMQ (reference sequence). CDR3 residues: CASRFTGGNQPQHF. In DNA, the CDR3 is TGTGCCAGCAGGTTCACAGGGGGGAATCAGCCCCAGCATTTT.

The chain employs TRBV13 and TRBJ2-7, with D perhaps TRBD2 (6 bases). The CDR3 totals 14 residues. The germline V gene encodes CDR1 PRHDT and CDR2 FYEKMQ (reference sequence). V lost 5 bases and J 3 bases, leaving 14 bases between the germline ends. The CDR3 DNA sequence: TGTGCCAGCAGCCCCCGACTAGGCATCTACGAGCAGTACTTC. Translation gives CASSPRLGIYEQYF.

The chain is built from TRBV19 and TRBJ1-1; tentative D call: TRBD1 (5 bases). The CDR3 is 14 amino acids. Per the germline V gene, CDR1 is LNHDA and CDR2 is SQIVND (reference sequence). Trimming removed 1 base from V and 8 bases from J, with 14 bases in between. CDR3 residues: CASSIVGTAREAFF. The CDR3 DNA reads as TGTGCCAGTAGTATAGTAGGGACGGCACGAGAAGCTTTCTTT.

The chain has TRBV10-3 and TRBJ2-3; 7 bases fit TRBD2. The trim removed 4 bases at V and 6 bases at J, leaving 4 bases unmatched. Looked up from germline, CDR1 is ENHRY and CDR2 is SYGVKD. The CDR3 sequence is 13 residues long. The CDR3 spells CAISVVSGDTQYF. As DNA, the CDR3 is TGTGCCATCAGTGTAGTTAGCGGGGATACGCAGTATTTT.

The chain combines TRBV19 with TRBJ1-6; tentative D call: TRBD1 (5 bases). The ends were cut back, 7 bases at V and 10 bases at J, with 17 bases in the middle. This CDR3 contains 14 residues. Germline assignment: CDR1 LNHDA and CDR2 SQIVND (reference sequence). The CDR3 DNA reads as TGTGCCAGTAATAGGGGAGACAGTGGATCACCCCTCCACTTT. This sequence encodes CASNRGDSGSPLHF.

J is TRBJ2-2 and V is TRBV19; D is perhaps TRBD2 (6 bases). Between the trimmed V and J ends, which lost 4 bases and 4 bases, there was a span of 16 bases. Germline lookup yields CDR1 LNHDA and CDR2 SQIVND (reference sequence). This CDR3 is 16 amino acids long. DNA for the CDR3: TGTGCCAGTAGTACAAGCCCAGGGAGGCGCACCGGGGAGCTGTTTTTT. It codes for CASSTSPGRRTGELFF.

Concerning this clone: The sample contains more than one DNA sequence encoding this CDR3. J is TRBJ1-1 and V is TRBV5-4; D not resolved. Trimming took off 4 bases at V and 0 bases at J, with 13 bases between the two ends. Germline CDR1 reads SGHNT; CDR2 reads YYREEE (reference sequence). CDR3 size: 15 residues. The CDR3, as DNA: TGTGCCAGCAGCCCGCCAGGCACAGTGAACACTGAAGCTTTCTTT. Its translation: CASSPPGTVNTEAFF. Drawing the rest from reference TRBV5-4 and TRBJ1-1, the complete variable domain is ETGVTQSPTHLIKTRGQQVTLRCSSQSGHNTVSWYQQALGQGPQFIFQYYREEENGRGNFPPRFSGLQFPNYSSELNVNALELDDSALYLCASSPPGTVNTEAFFGQGTRLTVV.

The V and J genes are TRBV30 and TRBJ2-5, with 10 bases that match TRBD2. Germline CDR1 and CDR2: GTSNPN and SVGIG (reference sequence). The V and J ends lost 0 bases and 7 bases, in that order; junction bases with no gene match: 8. This CDR3 comprises 15 residues. This chain's CDR3 is CAWSVLAGNQGTQYF. The CDR3 bases are TGTGCCTGGAGTGTACTAGCGGGGAACCAGGGGACCCAGTACTTC. Drawing the rest from reference TRBV30 and TRBJ2-5, the complete variable domain is SQTIHQWPATLVQPVGSPLSLECTVEGTSNPNLYWYRQAAGRGLQLLFYSVGIGQISSEVPQNLSASRPQDRQFILSSKKLLLSDSGFYLCAWSVLAGNQGTQYFGPGTRLLVL.

The V and J genes are TRBV2 and TRBJ2-7, with D perhaps matching TRBD1 (6 bases). CDR3 length: 14 amino acids. V was cut by 7 bases and J by 2 bases, with 15 bases left in between. Germline assignment: CDR1 SNHLY and CDR2 FYNNEI. This CDR3 reads CASTTDRITYEQYF. As DNA, the CDR3 is TGTGCCAGCACTACGGACAGAATAACCTACGAGCAGTACTTC.